This T cell receptor beta chain appears in the sequencing data of a study of OX40 agonist ivuxolimab in advanced cancers. Findings and limits, study-wide: Dose levels from 0.1 to 3.0 mg/kg saw CD4+ and CD8+ blood T cells expand clonally by week 6.

The method was immunoSEQ multiplex PCR; TCRdb's version includes in-frame clones alone and lacks a portion of them. This table holds over 45,000 clones, 88% found once. The CDR3 sequence is 14 residues long. The germline gives CDR1 SGHTA, CDR2 FQGNSA. The V segment lost 5 bases and the J segment 2 bases; nucleotides outside the gene matches: 4. This clone is a singleton in its sample. The antigen remains undetermined. Source: CD4+ or CD8+ T cells sorted from blood, taken in a trial of the OX40 agonist ivuxolimab. This chain uses TRBV7-2 with TRBJ2-7; 9 bases line up with TRBD1. The TCR was taken from an adult with an advanced solid tumor such as melanoma, head and neck, liver or kidney cancer. CDR3 in DNA: TGTGCCAGCAGCAAGGACAGGGGCCCCTACGAGCAGTACTTC. It yields the protein CASSKDRGPYEQYF.